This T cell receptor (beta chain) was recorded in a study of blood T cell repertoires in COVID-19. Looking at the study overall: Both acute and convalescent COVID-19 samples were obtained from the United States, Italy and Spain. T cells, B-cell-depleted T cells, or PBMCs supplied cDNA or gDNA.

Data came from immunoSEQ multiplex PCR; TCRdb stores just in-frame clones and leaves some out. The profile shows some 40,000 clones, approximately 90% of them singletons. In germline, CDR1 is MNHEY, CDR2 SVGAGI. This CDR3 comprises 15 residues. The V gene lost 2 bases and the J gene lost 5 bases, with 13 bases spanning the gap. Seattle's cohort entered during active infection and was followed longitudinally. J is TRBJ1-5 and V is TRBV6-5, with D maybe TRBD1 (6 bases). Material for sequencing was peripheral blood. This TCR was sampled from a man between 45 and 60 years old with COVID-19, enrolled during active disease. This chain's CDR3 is CASSYVQGKHQPQHF. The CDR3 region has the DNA TGTGCCAGCAGTTACGTCCAGGGGAAGCATCAGCCCCAGCATTTT.